Presented here are 8 T cell receptor beta chains from one specimen sequenced in a study of technical replicates of blood from several donors. Using immunoSEQ multiplex PCR, the repertoire was profiled, and TCRdb retains in-frame clones only, with some absent. The table records 72,000 or so clones, around 92% of them present only once. The sequencing sample was made of T cells isolated from PBMCs. These receptors were collected from a human donor in good health.

The chain carries TRBV29-1 and TRBJ2-1; a possible D gene is TRBD2 (5 bases). Trimming removed 5 bases at V and 2 bases at J, with 16 bases between. This CDR3 contains 15 residues. Germline CDR1 is SQVTM and CDR2 is ANQGSEA. In DNA form, the CDR3 reads TGCAGCGTTCGGTACGCTGGAGGCACCTACAATGAGCAGTTCTTC. The encoded protein is CSVRYAGGTYNEQFF.

The gene calls are TRBV7-8 and TRBJ1-2; a possible D gene is TRBD1 (5 bases). This CDR3 has 15 amino acids. Germline CDR1 and CDR2: SGHVS and FQNEAQ. Trimming took off 5 bases at V and 7 bases at J, with 20 bases between the two ends. The CDR3 nucleotides are TGTGCCAGCAGCCCCCGGGGGGAGATGCCGCGTGGCTACACCTTC. Protein: CASSPRGEMPRGYTF.

This chain connects TRBV9 to TRBJ1-5; unclear D gene. The CDR3 has 15 residues. The germline gives CDR1 SGDLS, CDR2 YYNGEE. V lost 0 bases, J lost 3 bases, and 10 bases lay in between. This chain's CDR3 is CASSVGASSNQPQHF. The CDR3 nucleotides read TGTGCCAGCAGCGTAGGGGCGAGTTCCAATCAGCCCCAGCATTTT.

The gene calls are TRBV19 and TRBJ1-1; 7 nucleotides line up with TRBD1. Germline CDR1 LNHDA, CDR2 SQIVND (reference sequence). V gave up 6 bases and J gave up 5 bases; unmatched junction bases: 12. This CDR3 spans 15 amino acids. Here the CDR3 DNA reads TGTGCCAGTAGGCAAGGGGACAGAGTCTTAACTGAAGCTTTCTTT. Residues: CASRQGDRVLTEAFF.

The chain links TRBV5-1 to TRBJ2-7; possibly TRBD2 for D (6 bases). The V end lost 3 bases, the J end lost 6 bases, and 16 bases lay between the germline ends. Looked up from germline, CDR1 is SGHRS and CDR2 is YFSETQ. The length of the CDR3 is 14 residues. The CDR3 nucleotides are TGCGCCAGCAGCTGGGAGCCGGGGGTGGGCGAGCAGTACTTC. Protein: CASSWEPGVGEQYF.

This chain links TRBV28 with TRBJ2-7; TRBD1 matches at 9 bases. Losses at the gene ends were 10 bases for V and 3 bases for J; bases not matched to a gene: 4. The length of the CDR3 is 12 residues. Per germline, CDR1 MDHEN and CDR2 SYDVKM. This CDR3 is CAIRTGVYEQYF. The CDR3 DNA reads as TGTGCCATCAGGACAGGGGTCTACGAGCAGTACTTC.

The V and J genes are TRBV7-2 and TRBJ2-1; 11 nucleotides match TRBD1. Germline CDR1 SGHTA, CDR2 FQGNSA. After removal of 5 bases from V and 8 bases from J, the junction contained 11 bases not matched to a gene. This CDR3 is 16 amino acids long. The CDR3 DNA follows: TGTGCCAGCAGCCCCCCCCGGGACAGGGGGATATATGAGCAGTTCTTC. It yields the protein CASSPPRDRGIYEQFF.

This rearrangement joins TRBV27 to TRBJ2-5; weak D call: TRBD2 (6 bases). The germline V gene has CDR1 MNHEY and CDR2 SMNVEV (reference sequence). Trimming cost V 3 bases and J 5 bases, with 10 bases left between them. The CDR3 consists of 13 residues. The CDR3 DNA reads TGTGCCAGCAGTTTCCGGCGGGGCGAGACCCAGTACTTC. Translating gives CASSFRRGETQYF.